One sample yielded the 27 T cell receptor beta chains listed below, sequenced in a study of cytomegalovirus exposure and HLA in healthy donors. The protocol was immunoSEQ multiplex PCR, while the TCRdb copy is restricted to in-frame clones and leaves out a portion. The sample shows 300,000 to 400,000 clones, nearly 90% of them seen only once. The source material was PBMCs. These receptors all stem from a young man in good health and CMV-seronegative.

The rearrangement links TRBV6-1 to TRBJ1-6; 7 bases agree with TRBD1. The CDR3 extends over 15 amino acids. Looked up from germline, CDR1 is MNHNS and CDR2 is SASEGT. V lost 6 bases to trimming and J lost 8 bases; unmatched junction nucleotides: 10. The CDR3 protein is CASRLLTGLDSPLHF. DNA of the CDR3: TGTGCCAGCAGATTATTGACAGGGTTAGATTCACCCCTCCACTTT.

The rearrangement uses TRBV5-1 and TRBJ2-7; 8 nucleotides align to TRBD2. CDR1 and CDR2 (germline): SGHRS, YFSETQ. The CDR3 runs 17 residues. V lost 3 bases, J lost 2 bases, and 13 bases stayed unmatched. In DNA, the CDR3 is TGCGCCAGCAGCTCGGATTGGAATAGCGGGGATGCCTACGAGCAGTACTTC. It yields the protein CASSSDWNSGDAYEQYF.

This chain links TRBV10-3 with TRBJ1-3; D not certain. V lost 6 bases and J 0 bases, leaving 12 bases between the germline ends. CDR1 and CDR2 (germline): ENHRY, SYGVKD. The CDR3 runs to 15 residues. This CDR3 reads CAIRTGDFSGNTIYF. CDR3 DNA: TGTGCCATCAGGACCGGGGATTTCTCTGGAAACACCATATATTTT.

The chain joins TRBV7-2 to TRBJ1-3; TRBD1 aligns across 10 bases. The CDR3 is 17 residues long. Trimming took 4 bases from V and 2 from J; bases not matched to a gene: 8. CDR1 and CDR2 from the germline V gene are SGHTA and FQGNSA. CDR3 residues: CASSSARDRGPGNTIYF. CDR3 coding DNA: TGTGCCAGCAGCTCAGCCCGGGACAGGGGCCCTGGAAACACCATATATTTT.

DNA for the CDR3: TGTGCCAGCAGTTTATCGGGGACTCTCAAGCGTCGAGAGCAGTACTTC. This gives the protein CASSLSGTLKRREQYF. The gene calls are TRBV27 and TRBJ2-7; D is perhaps TRBD2 (6 bases). Germline-derived CDR1 and CDR2 are MNHEY and SMNVEV (reference sequence). Trimming took 0 bases from V and 7 from J, leaving 19 bases between them. The CDR3 length is 16 residues.

The V and J genes are TRBV6-6 and TRBJ2-3; 9 bases agree with TRBD2. The germline CDR1 and CDR2 sequences are MNHNY and SVGAGI (reference sequence). The CDR3 is 16 amino acids. The J segment lost 0 bases and the V segment lost 0 bases, leaving 1 base of the junction unmatched. The CDR3 here is CASSYSAGGSTDTQYF. As DNA, the CDR3 is TGTGCCAGCAGTTACTCAGCGGGGGGAAGCACAGATACGCAGTATTTT.

CDR3 residues: CASGWTGATYEQYF. In DNA, the CDR3 is TGTGCTAGTGGTTGGACAGGGGCGACCTACGAGCAGTACTTC. V is TRBV12-5 and J is TRBJ2-7, with TRBD1 identical over 9 bases. This CDR3 contains 14 residues. V trimming: 4 bases; J trimming: 2 bases; junction bases outside the gene matches: 3. Germline CDR1 LGHNT, CDR2 FRNRAP.

The CDR3 sequence: CASSKGSSNTEAFF. The CDR3 DNA is TGTGCCAGCAGTAAGGGGTCCTCGAACACTGAAGCTTTCTTT. V gene TRBV27 combines with J gene TRBJ1-1; D may be TRBD1 (5 bases). The germline CDR1 and CDR2 sequences are MNHEY and SMNVEV (reference sequence). Trimming removed 5 bases at V and 1 base at J, with 11 bases between. CDR3 size: 14 residues.

The chain couples TRBV4-3 to TRBJ1-4; D gene uncertain. This CDR3 spans 18 amino acids. Trimming removed 5 bases at V and 7 bases at J, with 26 bases between. CDR1 is LGHNA and CDR2 is YSLEER in the germline V gene. CDR3 bases: TGCGCCAGCAGCAACTCCCCGCCGCACGCCTCCACCGGTGAAAAACTGTTTTTT. The encoded protein is CASSNSPPHASTGEKLFF.

The genes are TRBV11-2 and TRBJ2-5; D is ambiguous. This CDR3 is built from 16 residues. Trimming stripped 3 bases from V and 1 base from J, with 15 bases between. The germline V gene has CDR1 SGHAT and CDR2 FQNNGV. The DNA for the CDR3 is TGTGCCAGCAGCTTCCGACTCAATCCTCCCCAAGAGACCCAGTACTTC. Protein product: CASSFRLNPPQETQYF.

The chain carries TRBV15 and TRBJ2-1; tentative D call: TRBD2 (6 bases). The CDR3 spans 13 residues. Germline CDR1 and CDR2: LNHNV and YYDKDF (reference sequence). V lost 0 bases to trimming and J lost 12 bases, with 12 bases between them. The CDR3 is CATSREREVWQFF. CDR3 nucleotides: TGTGCCACCAGCAGAGAAAGGGAGGTCTGGCAGTTCTTC.

The chain recombines TRBV6-5 with TRBJ2-7; D remains ambiguous. The ends were cut back, 5 bases at V and 6 bases at J, with 14 bases in the middle. CDR1 MNHEY and CDR2 SVGAGI come from the germline V gene. The CDR3 length is 13 residues. The CDR3 sequence: CASSSRPSLEQYF. The CDR3 nucleotides read TGTGCCAGCAGTAGCAGGCCTTCACTCGAGCAGTACTTC.

The V and J genes are TRBV30 and TRBJ2-6; no definite D call. CDR1 and CDR2 from the germline V gene are GTSNPN and SVGIG (reference sequence). This CDR3 spans 15 amino acids. V shed 1 base and J shed 0 bases, with 7 bases lying between them. DNA for the CDR3: TGTGCCTGGAGTGGAGAGTACTCTGGGGCCAACGTCCTGACTTTC. Protein product: CAWSGEYSGANVLTF.

The chain joins TRBV6-6 to TRBJ1-6; D not certain. Trimming pared 3 bases from V and 6 bases from J, leaving 9 bases between. CDR1 and CDR2 from the germline V gene are MNHNY and SVGAGI (reference sequence). The CDR3 is 14 amino acids. The CDR3 nucleotides read TGTGCCAGCAGTTATGGGCGGGTTAATTCACCCCTCCACTTT. Translation: CASSYGRVNSPLHF.

The V call is TRBV5-1, the J call TRBJ2-7; D is unclear. The germline gives CDR1 SGHRS, CDR2 YFSETQ. V dropped 0 bases and J dropped 3 bases, with 7 bases sitting between them. The length of the CDR3 is 13 residues. The CDR3 DNA sequence: TGCGCCAGCAGCTTGGGAGGAGACTACGAGCAGTACTTC. Translating gives CASSLGGDYEQYF.

The chain carries TRBV5-1 and TRBJ2-5; D is perhaps TRBD2 (6 bases). The germline gives CDR1 SGHRS, CDR2 YFSETQ. V was trimmed by 9 bases and J by 12 bases, leaving 15 bases between them. The CDR3 consists of 10 residues. The CDR3 reads CANPTGEEYF. CDR3 in DNA: TGCGCCAACCCCACGGGGGAGGAGTACTTC.

This clone was detected only a few times. The chain links TRBV7-6 to TRBJ2-1; the match to TRBD2 covers 12 bases. Germline CDR1 is SGHVS and CDR2 is FNYEAQ. This CDR3 has 16 residues. With V trimmed by 5 bases and J by 5 bases, 7 bases remained unmatched. This chain's CDR3 is CASSQTSGGPNNEQFF. The DNA of the CDR3 is TGTGCCAGCAGCCAAACTAGCGGGGGGCCCAACAATGAGCAGTTCTTC.

This chain uses TRBV11-2 with TRBJ2-2, with 10 bases identical to TRBD2. CDR1 is SGHAT and CDR2 is FQNNGV in the germline V gene. The CDR3 runs 16 residues. The trim removed 0 bases at V and 5 bases at J, leaving 3 bases unmatched. The CDR3 coding sequence is TGTGCCAGCAGCTTAGATCAGCGGGGGGGGACCGGGGAGCTGTTTTTT. Protein sequence: CASSLDQRGGTGELFF. Together with reference TRBV11-2 and TRBJ2-2, the CDR3 gives the full variable domain: EAGVAQSPRYKIIEKRQSVAFWCNPISGHATLYWYQQILGQGPKLLIQFQNNGVVDDSQLPKDRFSAERLKGVDSTLKIQPAKLEDSAVYLCASSLDQRGGTGELFFGEGSRLTVL.

CDR3: CASRPPGTGIYEQYF. The CDR3 DNA reads as TGTGCCAGCAGGCCCCCCGGGACAGGAATCTACGAGCAGTACTTC. This chain uses TRBV25-1 with TRBJ2-7; 8 nucleotides align to TRBD1. This CDR3 comprises 15 residues. Germline CDR1 and CDR2: MGHDK and SYGVNS. V was pared by 6 bases and J by 3 bases, with 10 bases of the junction left unmatched.

The chain carries TRBV7-6 and TRBJ2-5; 7 bases map to TRBD1. The CDR3 runs 16 residues. Germline V lookup: CDR1 SGHVS, CDR2 FNYEAQ. J gave up 4 bases and V 0 bases, and 8 bases lay outside the gene matches. CDR3 protein: CASSLAPPDRVETQYF. The CDR3 bases are TGTGCCAGCAGCTTAGCCCCCCCCGACAGGGTAGAGACCCAGTACTTC.

The chain recombines TRBV5-4 with TRBJ1-6; no clear D. Trimming took off 4 bases at V and 7 bases at J, with 12 bases between the two ends. This CDR3 has 14 residues. Germline V gives CDR1 SGHNT, CDR2 YYREEE (reference sequence). The CDR3 sequence: CASSTEGQNSPLHF. The CDR3 DNA follows: TGTGCCAGCAGCACCGAGGGCCAGAATTCACCCCTCCACTTT.

The gene calls are TRBV4-3 and TRBJ2-2; tentatively, D is TRBD1 (5 bases). Germline V gene sequence: CDR1 LGHNA, CDR2 YSLEER. The CDR3 has 16 residues. Trimming removed 4 bases at V and 1 base at J, with 13 bases between. The CDR3 DNA reads TGCGCCAGCAGCCGCCTACAGGCGAGGAACACCGGGGAGCTGTTTTTT. It codes for CASSRLQARNTGELFF.

V is TRBV19 and J is TRBJ2-7, with a tentative D call TRBD1 (6 bases). Trimming cost V 2 bases and J 3 bases, with 8 bases left between them. The germline CDR1 and CDR2 sequences are LNHDA and SQIVND (reference sequence). The CDR3 loop spans 13 amino acids. The CDR3 reads CASSIMDSYEQYF. The CDR3 DNA sequence: TGTGCCAGTAGTATAATGGACAGCTACGAGCAGTACTTC.

Written as DNA, the CDR3 is TGTGCCAGTAGTATAGATTTCCGGGACAGGCCCAGCTCCTACGAGCAGTACTTC. Its protein is CASSIDFRDRPSSYEQYF. This chain joins TRBV19 and TRBJ2-7; TRBD1 aligns across 8 bases. Germline-derived CDR1 and CDR2 are LNHDA and SQIVND (reference sequence). The CDR3 totals 18 residues. J lost 0 bases, V lost 0 bases, and 10 bases had no gene match.

This sequence joins TRBV18 and TRBJ2-7; tentatively, D is TRBD2 (5 bases). The CDR3 loop spans 12 amino acids. From germline, CDR1 is KGHSH and CDR2 LQKENI. V gave up 6 bases and J gave up 5 bases, with 11 bases separating them. The CDR3: CASSSRADEQYF. CDR3 coding DNA: TGTGCCAGCTCCTCGCGGGCGGACGAGCAGTACTTC. Filled out from reference TRBV18 and TRBJ2-7, the complete variable domain reads NAGVMQNPRHLVRRRGQEARLRCSPMKGHSHVYWYRQLPEEGLKFMVYLQKENIIDESGMPKERFSAEFPKEGPSILRIQQVVRGDSAAYFCASSSRADEQYFGPGTRLTVT.

This clone was detected once. The J gene is TRBJ2-7, the V gene TRBV7-9; D gene unclear. CDR3 length: 13 residues. Trimming stripped 3 bases from V and 3 bases from J, with 9 bases between. The germline CDR1 and CDR2 sequences are SEHNR and FQNEAQ (reference sequence). This chain's CDR3 is CASSFPGNYEQYF. CDR3 sequence (DNA): TGTGCCAGCAGCTTTCCAGGAAACTACGAGCAGTACTTC.

This clone showed up just once. This CDR3 is CASSDRLSGSGANVLTF. In nucleotides, the CDR3 is TGTGCCAGCAGTGACAGGTTATCGGGCTCTGGGGCCAACGTCCTGACTTTC. The rearrangement joins TRBV27 to TRBJ2-6; tentatively, D is TRBD1 (6 bases). Germline-derived CDR1 and CDR2 are MNHEY and SMNVEV (reference sequence). The CDR3 extends over 17 amino acids. The V end was cut by 5 bases, the J end by 0 bases, with 14 bases between.